This entry lists 13 T cell receptor beta chains sequenced from one sample in a study of CD8+CD57+ T cells in acquired aplastic anemia. It was genomic DNA that served as the template for profiling TCR beta VDJ and CDR3. From the reads, TCRdb called clonotypes with MiXCR, one entry per CDR3 protein. The sample lists hundreds of thousands of distinct CDR3 sequences, approximately 70% seen once, with 3.5% to 4.5% in the top ten. Sequenced material: sorted CD4+, CD8+, or CD8+CD57+ T cells (not recorded which) from PBMCs. The origin of the receptors is a human donor in good health, serving as a control.

The CDR3: CASSSPLTYEQYF. The DNA for the CDR3 is TGTGCCAGCAGCTCGCCTCTAACCTACGAGCAGTACTTC. The genes are TRBV7-9 and TRBJ2-7; D gene uncertain. The CDR3 has 13 amino acids. Deletions cut 4 bases from V and 2 bases from J, with 9 bases between. The germline gives CDR1 SEHNR, CDR2 FQNEAQ (reference sequence).

Regarding this clonotype: No conserved phenylalanine or tryptophan is present at the end of the CDR3, so a read error is the likely explanation. Because the CDR3's place on the DNA is in doubt, the DNA is left out and the CDR3 is given as listed by TCRdb. This chain connects TRBV9 to TRBJ2-7. Germline CDR1 is SGDLS and CDR2 is YYNGEE. The CDR3 length equals 14 residues, ends included. The CDR3 loop reads CASSVDTSGEQYYL.

V usage is TRBV5-5 and J usage is TRBJ1-2; no clear D. V lost 4 bases, J lost 4 bases, and 17 bases lay in between. Germline CDR1 reads SGHKS; CDR2 reads YYEKEE (reference sequence). This CDR3 is built from 15 residues. This CDR3 is CASSNEQSVPYGYTF. The CDR3 coding sequence is TGTGCCAGCAGCAATGAACAGTCCGTGCCCTATGGCTACACCTTC.

The chain links TRBV20-1 to TRBJ2-3; 12 nucleotides match TRBD2. Germline V gene sequence: CDR1 DFQATT, CDR2 SNEGSKA (reference sequence). This CDR3 has 17 residues. V shed 3 bases and J 0 bases; nucleotides not matched to a gene: 7. DNA for the CDR3: TGCAGTGCTAGGACTAGCGGGGGCCACTCTAGCACAGATACGCAGTATTTT. Amino acid sequence: CSARTSGGHSSTDTQYF.

Regarding this clonotype: With a much larger clone just one base away, this may be a read error. The V call is TRBV30, the J call TRBJ1-5, with D hard to call. This CDR3 is built from 13 residues. Germline assignment: CDR1 GTSNPN and CDR2 SVGIG (reference sequence). This CDR3 reads CAWSGQTNQSQHF. In DNA form, the CDR3 reads TGTGCCTGGAGTGGACAAACCAATCAGTCCCAGCATTTT. Full variable domain (missing parts from reference TRBV30 and TRBJ1-5): SQTIHQWPATLVQPVGSPLSLECTVEGTSNPNLYWYRQAAGRGLQLLFYSVGIGQISSEVPQNLSASRPQDRQFILSSKKLLLSDSGFYLCAWSGQTNQSQHFGDGTRLSIL.

V usage is TRBV7-9 and J usage is TRBJ2-7; D remains unclear. The CDR3 is 16 residues long. The germline gives CDR1 SEHNR, CDR2 FQNEAQ (reference sequence). V was clipped by 2 bases and J by 10 bases, with 24 bases between them. The CDR3 region is CASSLRLGDTQYFQYF. CDR3 DNA sequence: TGTGCCAGCAGCTTACGATTAGGAGATACGCAGTATTTTCAGTACTTC.

The chain has TRBV7-2 and TRBJ2-2; D may be TRBD1 (5 bases). Between the trimmed V and J ends, which lost 4 bases and 7 bases, there was a span of 16 bases. CDR3 size: 15 residues. Germline lookup yields CDR1 SGHTA and CDR2 FQGNSA. The CDR3 nucleotides are TGTGCCAGCAGCTGGCAGGGTGGTGTTCACGGGGAGCTGTTTTTT. Translating it yields CASSWQGGVHGELFF.

Concerning this clonotype: Its ends do not fully match the called genes, so a read error is possible. The chain recombines TRBV7-2 with TRBJ2-7; the D call may be TRBD1 or TRBD2 (6 bases each). Per germline, CDR1 SGHTA and CDR2 FQGNSA. The CDR3 length is 14 residues. Here the CDR3 DNA reads TGTGCCAGTACGGGGGACACCAGCCCCCACGAACTACTTTTC. Residues: CASTGDTSPHELLF.

Note on this clonotype: Because it lacks the conserved phenylalanine or tryptophan at the end, this CDR3 is likely a read error. The DNA is left out, because the CDR3 cannot be placed on it with certainty; the CDR3 is given as TCRdb lists it. The CDR3 here is CASSPAGIGYGYT. The J gene is TRBJ1-3, the V gene TRBV7-2; the listed D gene, TRBD1, was not tested against the DNA. Inclusive of both ends, the CDR3 amounts to 13 amino acids. Looked up from germline, CDR1 is SGHTA and CDR2 is FQGNSA.

The CDR3 loop is CASSVDVTDSYEQAFF. The CDR3 DNA is TGTGCCAGCAGCGTTGATGTGACGGACTCCTACGAGCAAGCTTTCTTT. This chain links TRBV9 with TRBJ1-1; D gene unclear. The CDR3 contains 16 residues. Germline V gives CDR1 SGDLS, CDR2 YYNGEE. The V and J ends lost 2 bases and 9 bases respectively, with 23 bases between them.

This chain joins TRBV7-9 and TRBJ2-5; 9 positions match TRBD1. The end of the DNA fits TRBJ2-4 better, so the J call may be wrong. The CDR3 has 15 amino acids. Germline assignment: CDR1 SEHNR and CDR2 FQNEAQ (reference sequence). The CDR3 DNA follows: TGTGCCAGCGCTCGAGGGACAGGGTTTGAAAACATTCAGTACTTC. Amino acid sequence: CASARGTGFENIQYF.

This chain joins TRBV7-9 and TRBJ2-7; 8 bases fit TRBD1. The ends lost 5 bases at V and 5 bases at J; junction bases unmatched: 8. The CDR3 has 14 residues. Per germline, CDR1 SEHNR and CDR2 FQNEAQ (reference sequence). CDR3 residues: CASSLGQGLHEQYF. DNA of the CDR3: TGTGCCAGCAGCCTTGGACAGGGCTTGCACGAGCAGTACTTC.

This sequence joins TRBV9 and TRBJ1-5; the D is unclear. The V end lost 4 bases, the J end lost 7 bases, and 9 bases lay between the germline ends. Germline-derived CDR1 and CDR2 are SGDLS and YYNGEE. The CDR3 is 12 amino acids. The CDR3 nucleotides are TGTGCCAGCAGCTTTGAGGCCCAGCCCCAGCATTTT. Residues: CASSFEAQPQHF.